These 21 T cell receptor beta chains came from one sample sequenced in a study of spatial heterogeneity in lung cancer. The time point: sample taken at primary tumor resection. MiXCR, applied by TCRdb to the 5' RACE reads, yields one record per CDR3 protein. This table holds about 23,000 distinct CDR3 sequences, about 3% found once. The sample consisted of PBMCs, taken at surgery. These receptors originate from a female donor with early-stage non-small cell lung cancer.

This clonotype occurred many times. The V gene is TRBV6-2 or TRBV6-3, the J gene TRBJ1-5; 7 bases are a match to TRBD1. From germline, CDR1 is MNHEY and CDR2 SVGEGT. The V gene end was trimmed by 4 bases and the J gene end by 0 bases; junction bases not matched to a gene: 9. This CDR3 is 17 amino acids long. The CDR3 nucleotides read TGTGCCAGCAGTTCCGGGACAGCAACCTATAGCAATCAGCCCCAGCATTTT. As protein: CASSSGTATYSNQPQHF.

CDR3 loop: CATSDLVRLAGGPITDTQYF. CDR3 DNA: TGTGCCACCAGTGATTTGGTTCGACTAGCGGGAGGGCCAATCACAGATACGCAGTATTTT. The chain recombines TRBV24-1 with TRBJ2-3; 14 bases line up with TRBD2. With 0 bases clipped from V and 2 bases from J, the junction kept 9 bases outside the gene matches. Germline V gives CDR1 KGHDR, CDR2 SFDVKD. The CDR3 length is 20 residues.

At least ten counts were recorded for this clonotype. The J gene is TRBJ2-7, the V gene TRBV20-1; TRBD2 aligns across 11 bases. CDR1 and CDR2 from the germline V gene are DFQATT and SNEGSKA (reference sequence). This CDR3 is built from 15 residues. The trim removed 0 bases at V and 6 bases at J, leaving 7 bases unmatched. The CDR3 spells CSARDKTSGNVEQYF. The CDR3 DNA follows: TGCAGTGCTAGAGACAAGACTAGCGGGAATGTCGAGCAGTACTTC.

This clonotype was found many times. V is TRBV20-1 and J is TRBJ2-7; D is possibly TRBD1 or TRBD2 (6 bases each). The germline gives CDR1 DFQATT, CDR2 SNEGSKA (reference sequence). V shed 0 bases and J shed 2 bases, with 14 bases lying between them. The CDR3 contains 15 residues. CDR3 bases: TGCAGTGCTAGAGAGTCCTTCCGGGGGCCCTACGAGCAGTACTTC. Translating it yields CSARESFRGPYEQYF.

This clonotype was recorded many times. The chain recombines TRBV2 with TRBJ2-5, with D uncertain. Germline V gives CDR1 SNHLY, CDR2 FYNNEI. The CDR3 spans 14 residues. V lost 2 bases and J 3 bases, leaving 10 bases between the germline ends. The CDR3 nucleotides are TGTGCCAGCAGTGAATCGTGGGGTAAAGAGACCCAGTACTTC. Translation gives CASSESWGKETQYF.

This clonotype was counted ten times or more. The chain recombines TRBV28 with TRBJ2-1; 11 bases are shared with TRBD2. V lost 6 bases to trimming and J lost 8 bases; unmatched junction nucleotides: 12. The CDR3 covers 16 residues. Germline V CDR1 and CDR2: MDHEN, SYDVKM. CDR3 amino acids: CASRVQTSGIGYEQFF. CDR3 in DNA: TGTGCCAGCAGGGTACAGACTAGCGGGATCGGGTATGAGCAGTTCTTC.

At least ten counts were recorded for this clonotype. The V call is TRBV5-1, the J call TRBJ2-5, with 8 nucleotides matching TRBD1. In germline, CDR1 is SGHRS, CDR2 YFSETQ. This CDR3 region has 14 residues. The trim removed 3 bases at V and 1 base at J, leaving 2 bases unmatched. CDR3 in DNA: TGCGCCAGCAGCTCGACAGGGGCCCAAGAGACCCAGTACTTC. Its protein product is CASSSTGAQETQYF.

This clonotype came up many times. This chain uses TRBV5-1 with TRBJ2-1; TRBD2 matches at 8 bases. Unmatched junction bases numbered 10, after V lost 5 bases and J lost 6 bases. Per the germline V gene, CDR1 is SGHRS and CDR2 is YFSETQ. The CDR3 spans 15 residues. In DNA form, the CDR3 reads TGCGCCAGCAGGGTTGAGGGGACTAGTTTCAATGAGCAGTTCTTC. This sequence encodes CASRVEGTSFNEQFF.

At least ten counts were recorded for this clonotype. The chain has TRBV10-2 and TRBJ2-1; TRBD1 agrees at 8 bases. Germline values: CDR1 WSHSY, CDR2 SAAADI. This CDR3 is built from 13 residues. V was pared by 5 bases and J by 5 bases, with 2 bases of the junction left unmatched. Written as DNA, the CDR3 is TGCGCCAGCAGTTTGGACAGGGACAATGAGCAGTTCTTC. Translating it yields CASSLDRDNEQFF.

This clonotype occurred many times. The chain employs TRBV9 and TRBJ2-7, with 10 bases lining up with TRBD2. V lost 3 bases, J lost 4 bases, and 10 bases stayed unmatched. Germline-derived CDR1 and CDR2 are SGDLS and YYNGEE. The CDR3 length is 16 residues. The CDR3 nucleotides read TGTGCCAGCAGCGCCAGCGGGCTAGCGGGAGAATACGAGCAGTACTTC. The encoded protein is CASSASGLAGEYEQYF. The complete variable domain, with remaining parts taken from reference TRBV9 and TRBJ2-7, reads DSGVTQTPKHLITATGQRVTLRCSPRSGDLSVYWYQQSLDQGLQFLIQYYNGEERAKGNILERFSAQQFPDLHSELNLSSLELGDSALYFCASSASGLAGEYEQYFGPGTRLTVT.

This clonotype was observed at least ten times. The junction and the germline gene differ at one end; a read error may be behind it. The chain has TRBV14 and TRBJ1-1, with D tentatively TRBD1 (5 bases). The CDR3 has 14 residues. Looked up from germline, CDR1 is SGHDN and CDR2 is FVKESK. The chain's CDR3 is CASSPGQAHTEALF. In nucleotides, the CDR3 is TGTGCCAGCAGCCCAGGGCAGGCCCACACTGAAGCTCTCTTT.

This clonotype was counted at least ten times. The chain is built from TRBV11-2 and TRBJ2-1; 9 bases map to TRBD1. CDR1 is SGHAT and CDR2 is FQNNGV in the germline V gene. The V gene end was trimmed by 6 bases and the J gene end by 2 bases; junction bases not matched to a gene: 20. The CDR3 extends over 20 amino acids. DNA of the CDR3: TGTGCCAGCAGAGTAAGACCCGGGACAGGGTTTACCCCAACCTACAATGAGCAGTTCTTC. Encoded protein: CASRVRPGTGFTPTYNEQFF. Drawing the rest from reference TRBV11-2 and TRBJ2-1, the complete variable domain is EAGVAQSPRYKIIEKRQSVAFWCNPISGHATLYWYQQILGQGPKLLIQFQNNGVVDDSQLPKDRFSAERLKGVDSTLKIQPAKLEDSAVYLCASRVRPGTGFTPTYNEQFFGPGTRLTVL.

J is TRBJ2-2 and V is TRBV24-1; D may be TRBD2 (5 bases). Germline V gene lookup returns CDR1 KGHDR and CDR2 SFDVKD. Trimming pared 12 bases from V and 0 bases from J, leaving 13 bases between. The CDR3 sequence is 14 residues long. DNA of the CDR3: TGTGCCGCAGGAGGAGCGGCGAACACCGGGGAGCTGTTTTTT. Encoded protein: CAAGGAANTGELFF.

This clonotype is termed medium-sized. The rearrangement uses TRBV20-1 and TRBJ1-1, with TRBD1 identical over 8 bases. Trimming cost V 0 bases and J 4 bases; bases outside gene matches: 4. The CDR3 loop spans 14 amino acids. Germline loops: CDR1 DFQATT, CDR2 SNEGSKA (reference sequence). CDR3 residues: CSAREQGAGTEAFF. The CDR3 DNA sequence: TGCAGTGCTAGAGAGCAGGGGGCGGGCACTGAAGCTTTCTTT.

This clonotype has a count of ten or more. The rearrangement uses TRBV29-1 and TRBJ2-3, with a possible D match to TRBD1 (5 bases). V was shortened by 4 bases and J by 0 bases, with 8 bases between the two germline ends. The CDR3 extends over 13 amino acids. CDR1 SQVTM and CDR2 ANQGSEA come from the germline V gene. The CDR3 nucleotides are TGCAGCGTTGGGGGCCCCAGCACAGATACGCAGTATTTT. Its protein is CSVGGPSTDTQYF.

There are many counts of this clonotype. The chain combines TRBV20-1 with TRBJ2-4; 8 bases are a match to TRBD2. Germline V lookup: CDR1 DFQATT, CDR2 SNEGSKA (reference sequence). J was trimmed by 0 bases and V by 3 bases; bases with no gene match: 10. CDR3 length equals 17 residues. CDR3 sequence: CSARERGTQQAKNIQYF. In DNA form, the CDR3 reads TGCAGTGCTAGGGAGCGGGGGACTCAGCAAGCCAAAAACATTCAGTACTTC.

This clonotype has at least ten counts. This chain joins TRBV27 and TRBJ2-2, with D possibly TRBD2 on 6 matching bases. Trimming removed 6 bases from V and 5 bases from J, with 16 bases in between. The CDR3 length is 15 residues. CDR1 and CDR2 (germline): MNHEY, SMNVEV (reference sequence). CDR3 loop: CASSPYGSGTGELFF. CDR3 nucleotide sequence: TGTGCCAGCAGCCCCTACGGGAGTGGGACCGGGGAGCTGTTTTTT.

The table lists this clonotype with many counts. The J gene is TRBJ2-1, the V gene TRBV11-3; 9 nucleotides match TRBD1. J lost 3 bases, V lost 3 bases, and 3 bases had no gene match. The germline gives CDR1 SGHNT, CDR2 YENEEA. The CDR3 runs 15 residues. CDR3 sequence (DNA): TGTGCCAGCAGCTTGACGGGACAGGGCTACAATGAGCAGTTCTTC. Protein product: CASSLTGQGYNEQFF.

In its sample, this clonotype was seen many times. The chain uses TRBV24-1 and TRBJ1-1; 7 nucleotides agree with TRBD1. The V gene end was trimmed by 9 bases and the J gene end by 1 base; junction bases not matched to a gene: 4. The germline gives CDR1 KGHDR, CDR2 SFDVKD. This CDR3 spans 13 amino acids. CDR3 bases: TGTGCCACCCAGGGGGGGTGGAACACTGAAGCTTTCTTT. This translates into CATQGGWNTEAFF.

This clonotype was seen repeatedly, ten times or more. The J gene is TRBJ2-1, the V gene TRBV27; 8 nucleotides agree with TRBD2. V lost 6 bases to trimming and J lost 0 bases; unmatched junction nucleotides: 4. Germline CDR1 reads MNHEY; CDR2 reads SMNVEV (reference sequence). This CDR3 comprises 15 residues. The CDR3 region has the DNA TGTGCCAGCAGCGAGCGGGGGAGCTCCTACAATGAGCAGTTCTTC. Translation: CASSERGSSYNEQFF.

Ten or more counts support this clonotype. J is TRBJ1-6 and V is TRBV4-1; D not certain. Trimming left V 1 base short and J 7 bases short, with 11 bases between. Germline lookup yields CDR1 MGHRA and CDR2 YSYEKL. This CDR3 is built from 15 residues. The DNA for the CDR3 is TGCGCCAGCAGCCAAGTGGAAGGGTCGAATTCACCCCTCCACTTT. Protein product: CASSQVEGSNSPLHF.